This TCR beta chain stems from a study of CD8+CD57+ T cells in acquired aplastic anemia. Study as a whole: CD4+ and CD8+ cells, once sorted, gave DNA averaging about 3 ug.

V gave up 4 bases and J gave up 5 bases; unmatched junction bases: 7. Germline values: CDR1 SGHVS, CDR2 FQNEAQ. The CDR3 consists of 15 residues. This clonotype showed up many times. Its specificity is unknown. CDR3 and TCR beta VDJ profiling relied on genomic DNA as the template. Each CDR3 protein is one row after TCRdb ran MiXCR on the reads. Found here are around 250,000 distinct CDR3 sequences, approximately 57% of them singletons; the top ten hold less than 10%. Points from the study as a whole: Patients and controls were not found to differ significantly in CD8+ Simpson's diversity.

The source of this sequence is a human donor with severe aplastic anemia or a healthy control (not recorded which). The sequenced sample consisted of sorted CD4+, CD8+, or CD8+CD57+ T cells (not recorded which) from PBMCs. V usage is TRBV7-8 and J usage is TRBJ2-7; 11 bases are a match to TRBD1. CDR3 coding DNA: TGTGCCAGCAGCTATGGGACAGGGGGTCGGAACGAGCAGTACTTC. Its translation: CASSYGTGGRNEQYF.